The rows below give T cell receptor beta chains drawn from one sample of a study of blood T cell repertoires in COVID-19. The method was immunoSEQ multiplex PCR; TCRdb's version includes in-frame clones alone and lacks a portion of them. The sample records around 450,000 clones, roughly 89% being singletons. Sequenced: peripheral blood. These receptors originate from a woman in her twenties or thirties with acute or convalescent COVID-19. CDR3s include the opening cysteine and the closing phenylalanine or tryptophan. A D gene is named only where the DNA matches it firmly. The size of a clone is reported for some rows only, either as once, few or many, or as a class for expanded clones.

V,J,D,size,CDR3,DNA
TRBV3-1/TRBV3-2,TRBJ1-4,TRBD1,.,CASSQGGQGARKLFF,TGTGCCAGCAGCCAAGGGGGACAGGGGGCGAGAAAACTGTTTTTT
TRBV2,TRBJ1-4,TRBD1,.,CASSRDRGGEKLFF,TGTGCCAGCAGCCGGGACAGGGGTGGTGAAAAACTGTTTTTT
TRBV29-1,TRBJ1-1,.,few,CSVGKDLSEAFF,TGCAGCGTTGGGAAGGACTTGTCTGAAGCTTTCTTT
TRBV7-7,TRBJ2-2,TRBD2,.,CASSPLAGINTGELFF,TGTGCCAGCAGCCCACTAGCGGGGATTAACACCGGGGAGCTGTTTTTT
TRBV6-1,TRBJ2-5,TRBD1,.,CASSEAGTARTQYF,TGTGCCAGCAGTGAAGCGGGGACAGCCCGGACCCAGTACTTC
TRBV4-1,TRBJ2-5,.,.,CASSQDRGGETQYF,TGCGCCAGCAGCCAAGACAGGGGCGGCGAGACCCAGTACTTC
TRBV19,TRBJ2-3,TRBD2,.,CASQNQRGVADTQYF,TGTGCCAGTCAAAACCAGCGGGGTGTTGCAGATACGCAGTATTTT
TRBV19,TRBJ1-5,.,few,CASSISQGSNQPQHF,TGTGCCAGTAGTATCTCCCAGGGTAGCAATCAGCCCCAGCATTTT
TRBV27,TRBJ2-2,TRBD1,.,CASKTGGTGELFF,TGTGCCAGCAAGACAGGGGGCACCGGGGAGCTGTTTTTT
TRBV19,TRBJ2-1,TRBD2,.,CASSDSGVGNEQFF,TGTGCCAGTAGTGACAGCGGGGTGGGGAATGAGCAGTTCTTC
TRBV5-1,TRBJ2-7,.,.,CASSLNAIAYEQYF,TGCGCCAGCAGCTTGAACGCTATAGCCTACGAGCAGTACTTC
TRBV30,TRBJ2-5,.,.,CAWSRLAGETQYF,TGTGCCTGGAGTCGGCTAGCCGGGGAGACCCAGTACTTC
TRBV1,TRBJ2-2,.,.,CTSSQADREQSGELFF,TGCACCAGCAGCCAAGCAGACAGGGAGCAAAGCGGGGAGCTGTTTTTT
TRBV27,TRBJ1-5,.,.,CASSLSAPGGGNQPQHF,TGTGCCAGCAGTTTATCGGCTCCCGGCGGGGGCAATCAGCCCCAGCATTTT
TRBV5-6,TRBJ2-5,.,.,CASSLDRETQYF,TGTGCCAGCAGCTTAGACAGGGAGACCCAGTACTTC
TRBV28,TRBJ2-7,TRBD2,.,CATTGGPYEQYF,TGTGCCACCACGGGGGGACCTTACGAGCAGTACTTC
TRBV2,TRBJ1-2,TRBD1,.,CASVFETGEGGYTF,TGTGCCAGCGTCTTTGAGACAGGGGAAGGGGGCTACACCTTC
TRBV19,TRBJ1-5,TRBD1,few,CASADRANQPQHF,TGTGCCAGCGCGGACAGGGCCAATCAGCCCCAGCATTTT
TRBV5-1,TRBJ2-7,TRBD1,.,CASSLEDRGYEQYF,TGCGCCAGCAGCTTGGAGGACAGGGGCTACGAGCAGTACTTC
TRBV3-1/TRBV3-2,TRBJ2-5,TRBD2,.,CASSQGISGAQETQYF,TGTGCCAGCAGCCAAGGAATTAGCGGGGCACAAGAGACCCAGTACTTC
TRBV4-1,TRBJ2-3,TRBD1,once,CASSQLDRDTTQYF,TGCGCCAGCAGCCAGTTGGACAGGGATACTACGCAGTATTTT
TRBV6-5,TRBJ2-6,.,.,CASMEMASGANVLTF,TGTGCCAGCATGGAGATGGCCTCCGGGGCCAACGTCCTGACTTTC
TRBV18,TRBJ1-5,.,.,CASSPAQTKPQHF,TGTGCCAGCTCACCTGCGCAGACAAAGCCCCAGCATTTT
TRBV7-7,TRBJ2-5,.,.,CASSRNAGQETQYF,TGTGCCAGCAGCCGGAACGCGGGGCAAGAGACCCAGTACTTC
TRBV5-1,TRBJ2-3,.,.,CASREAFSDTQYF,TGCGCCAGCAGGGAGGCATTTTCAGATACGCAGTATTTT
TRBV29-1,TRBJ1-1,.,.,CSVHRTGEAFF,TGCAGCGTTCACAGGACGGGTGAAGCTTTCTTT
TRBV10-3,TRBJ2-7,.,.,CATLSGKTYEQYF,TGTGCCACGCTATCGGGGAAGACCTACGAGCAGTACTTC
TRBV24-1,TRBJ2-7,.,.,CATSESHSGYEQYF,TGTGCCACCAGTGAAAGTCATTCGGGCTACGAGCAGTACTTC
TRBV6-1,TRBJ2-5,TRBD1,.,CASSDRGRETQYF,TGTGCCAGCAGTGACAGGGGGCGGGAGACCCAGTACTTC
TRBV4-1,TRBJ2-1,TRBD1,.,CASRPTGGLWDEQFF,TGCGCCAGCAGACCGACAGGGGGCCTCTGGGATGAGCAGTTCTTC
TRBV20-1,TRBJ2-5,TRBD2,.,CSASDSGGIQETQYF,TGCAGTGCTAGTGATAGCGGGGGCATTCAAGAGACCCAGTACTTC
TRBV7-8,TRBJ1-2,TRBD1,.,CASSPGTGGVYGYTF,TGTGCCAGCAGCCCAGGGACAGGGGGCGTCTATGGCTACACCTTC
TRBV7-2,TRBJ1-2,.,.,CASSPSGIANYGYTF,TGTGCCAGCAGCCCCTCAGGGATAGCTAACTATGGCTACACCTTC
TRBV6-5,TRBJ2-1,TRBD2,.,CASSTLAGGLNEQFF,TGTGCCAGCAGTACACTAGCGGGGGGGCTCAATGAGCAGTTCTTC
TRBV12-3/TRBV12-4,TRBJ1-1,.,.,CASSSLFLAEAFF,TGTGCCAGCAGTTCTCTATTTCTAGCCGAAGCTTTCTTT
TRBV20-1,TRBJ1-2,.,once,CSASLLGGYTF,TGCAGTGCTAGCCTCCTGGGCGGCTACACCTTC
TRBV3-1/TRBV3-2,TRBJ1-2,.,once,CASSQAQGGETF,TGTGCCAGCAGCCAAGCGCAGGGAGGGGAAACCTTC
TRBV10-2,TRBJ2-6,.,.,CAILQTQGAGANVLTF,TGCGCCATTCTACAAACTCAGGGTGCCGGGGCCAACGTCCTGACTTTC